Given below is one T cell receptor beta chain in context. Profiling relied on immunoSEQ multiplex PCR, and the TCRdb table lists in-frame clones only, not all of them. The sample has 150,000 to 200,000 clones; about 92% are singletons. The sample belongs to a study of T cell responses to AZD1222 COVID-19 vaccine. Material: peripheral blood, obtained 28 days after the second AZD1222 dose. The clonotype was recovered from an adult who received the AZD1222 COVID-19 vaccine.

CDR3 nucleotide sequence: TGTGCCAGCAGCCTGTTGGACGGGGGCTCTGGCTACACCTTC. Encoded protein: CASSLLDGGSGYTF. This chain links TRBV7-2 with TRBJ1-2, with TRBD1 as a possible D gene (6 bases). V was trimmed by 5 bases and J by 7 bases, leaving 17 bases between them. CDR3 length equals 14 residues. Germline lookup yields CDR1 SGHTA and CDR2 FQGNSA.